This T cell receptor beta chain was identified during a study of CD8+ T cells in alopecia areata. Study results and limitations: Sharing of TCR sequences between patients (possibly for HLA-related reasons) was less clear than in mice. Affected scalp, especially in alopecia totalis/universalis, had a higher clonality than normal scalp did. Normal skin's resident alphabeta T cells are also sequenced in scalp samples.

The investigators collected lesional scalp punch biopsies and peripheral blood from alopecia areata patients. Extracted RNA was reverse transcribed, and the resulting cDNA served as sequencing template. Assay: immunoSEQ multiplex PCR; the TCRdb copy retains only in-frame clones and omits some. The table includes 130,000 or so clones, approximately 47% detected once. Details on this clone: Its antigen is as yet unknown.

The sequence was collected from a human donor with alopecia areata. The sample consisted of NKG2D-low CD8+ T cells sorted from blood.

This chain's CDR3 is CASSLGTDLYNEQFF. The CDR3, as DNA: TGCGCCAGCAGCTTGGGGACTGACCTCTACAATGAGCAGTTCTTC. V is TRBV5-1 and J is TRBJ2-1; tentatively, D is TRBD2 (5 bases). The germline gives CDR1 SGHRS, CDR2 YFSETQ. Trimming removed 0 bases from V and 3 bases from J, with 10 bases in between. This CDR3 has 15 amino acids.